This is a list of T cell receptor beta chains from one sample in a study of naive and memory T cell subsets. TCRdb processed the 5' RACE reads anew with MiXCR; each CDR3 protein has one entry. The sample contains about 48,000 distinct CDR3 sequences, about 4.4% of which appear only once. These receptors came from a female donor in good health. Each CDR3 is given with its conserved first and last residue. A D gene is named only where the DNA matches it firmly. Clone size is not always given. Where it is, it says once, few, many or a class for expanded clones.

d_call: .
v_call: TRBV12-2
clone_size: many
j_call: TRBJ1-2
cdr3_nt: TGTGCAAGTCGCCAATCCAACCCCCTCTATGGCTACACCTTC
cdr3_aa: CASRQSNPLYGYTF

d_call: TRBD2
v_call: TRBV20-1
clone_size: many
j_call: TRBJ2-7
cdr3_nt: TGCAGTGCTAGAGATAAACTAGCGGGAGGAAACGAGCAGTACTTC
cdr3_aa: CSARDKLAGGNEQYF

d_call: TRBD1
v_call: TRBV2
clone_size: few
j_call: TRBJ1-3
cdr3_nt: TGTGCCAGCAGTGACCGGGACAGGTGGTCTGGAAACACCATATATTTT
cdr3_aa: CASSDRDRWSGNTIYF

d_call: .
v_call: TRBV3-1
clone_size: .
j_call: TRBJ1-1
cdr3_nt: TGTGCCAGCAGCCAAGGGGTATCCATGAACACTGAAGCTTTCTTT
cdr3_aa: CASSQGVSMNTEAFF

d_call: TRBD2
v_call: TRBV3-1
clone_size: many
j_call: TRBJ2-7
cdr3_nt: TGTGCCAGCAGCCACTTTCGGACGACGGGAGGGGAGCAGTACTTC
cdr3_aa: CASSHFRTTGGEQYF

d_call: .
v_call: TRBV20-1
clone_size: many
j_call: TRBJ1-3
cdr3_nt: TGCAGTGCTCCGACTGAGCCTGGAAACACCATATATTTT
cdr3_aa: CSAPTEPGNTIYF

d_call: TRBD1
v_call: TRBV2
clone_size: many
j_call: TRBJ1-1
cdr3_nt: TGTGCCAGCCTTTGGACAGGGGGCTTGGGGGAAGCTTTCTTT
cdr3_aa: CASLWTGGLGEAFF

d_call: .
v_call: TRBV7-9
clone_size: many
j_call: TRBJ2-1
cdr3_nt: TGTGCCAGCAGCTTAGTGGGGGTTGGGGGCAATGAGCAGTTCTTC
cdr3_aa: CASSLVGVGGNEQFF

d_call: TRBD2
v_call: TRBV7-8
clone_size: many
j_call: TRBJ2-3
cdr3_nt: TGTGCCAGCAGCTTACGGCGGGAGTACACAGATACGCAGTATTTT
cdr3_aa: CASSLRREYTDTQYF

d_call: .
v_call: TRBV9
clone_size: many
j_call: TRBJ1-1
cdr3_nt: TGTGCCAGCAGCGTAGAAGGAGGCACTGAAGCTTTCTTT
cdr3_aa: CASSVEGGTEAFF

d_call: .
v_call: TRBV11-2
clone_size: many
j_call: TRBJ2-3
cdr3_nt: TGTGCCAGCAGCTCCCTTCTAGGCACAGATACGCAGTATTTT
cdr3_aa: CASSSLLGTDTQYF

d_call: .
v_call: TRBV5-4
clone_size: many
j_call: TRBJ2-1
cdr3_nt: TGTGCCAGCAGCTTGGGGACTTTTAGCGGAAACTACAATGAGCAGTTCTTC
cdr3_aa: CASSLGTFSGNYNEQFF

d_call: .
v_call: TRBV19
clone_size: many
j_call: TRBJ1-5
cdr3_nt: TGTGCCAGTAGTATAGAAGGAGGGGGACGAGGTAGCAATCAGCCCCAGCATTTT
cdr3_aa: CASSIEGGGRGSNQPQHF

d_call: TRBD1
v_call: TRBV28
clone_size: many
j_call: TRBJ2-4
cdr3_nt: TGTGCCAGCAGTTTACGGCCAGGGGGCAACATTCAGTACTTC
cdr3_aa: CASSLRPGGNIQYF

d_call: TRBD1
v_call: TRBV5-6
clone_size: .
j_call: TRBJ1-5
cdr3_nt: TGTGCCAGCAGCATACAGGGGAATCAGCCCCAGCATTTT
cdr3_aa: CASSIQGNQPQHF

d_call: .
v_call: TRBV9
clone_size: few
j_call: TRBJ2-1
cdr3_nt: TGTGCCAGCAGCGTAGGGACTCTCCGCTCCTACAATGAGCAGTTCTTC
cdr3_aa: CASSVGTLRSYNEQFF

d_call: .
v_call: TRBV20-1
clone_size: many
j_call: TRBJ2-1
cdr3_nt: TGCAGTGCTAGTCCTAGCCTCTTAAACAATGAGCAGTTCTTC
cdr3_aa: CSASPSLLNNEQFF

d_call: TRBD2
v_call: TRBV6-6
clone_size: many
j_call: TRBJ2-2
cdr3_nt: TGTGCCAGTAGCGGGTCCAACACCGGGGAGCTGTTTTTT
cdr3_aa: CASSGSNTGELFF

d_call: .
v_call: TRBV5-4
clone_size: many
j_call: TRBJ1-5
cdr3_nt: TGTGCCAGCAGCTTGGGGGGGAATAATCAGCCCCAGCATTTT
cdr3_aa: CASSLGGNNQPQHF

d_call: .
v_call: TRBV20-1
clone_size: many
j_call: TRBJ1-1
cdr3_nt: TGCAGTGCTAGATGGGGGGCCTCTGGGGACACTGAAGCTTTCTTT
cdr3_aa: CSARWGASGDTEAFF

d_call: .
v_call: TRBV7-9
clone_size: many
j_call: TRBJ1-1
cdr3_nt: TGTGCCAGCAGCCTACCCCTGCGTGAAGCTTTCTTT
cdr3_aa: CASSLPLREAFF

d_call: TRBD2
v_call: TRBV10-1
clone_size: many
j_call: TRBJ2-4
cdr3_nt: TGCGCCAGAACCCGGAGAGCGGGAGAAAGAGGAAACATTCAGTACTTC
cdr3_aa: CARTRRAGERGNIQYF

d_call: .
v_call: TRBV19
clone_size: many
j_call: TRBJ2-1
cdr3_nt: TGTGCCAGTAGCGTCTACAATGAGCAGTTCTTC
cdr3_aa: CASSVYNEQFF

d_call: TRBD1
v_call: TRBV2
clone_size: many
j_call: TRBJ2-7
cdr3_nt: TGTGCCAGCAGTTTGACCAGGACAGGGACCAACGAGCAGTACTTC
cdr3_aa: CASSLTRTGTNEQYF

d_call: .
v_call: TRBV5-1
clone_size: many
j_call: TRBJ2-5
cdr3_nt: TGCGCCAGCAAGGTGGGGCAAGAGACCCAGTACTTC
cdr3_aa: CASKVGQETQYF